These T cell receptor beta chains were read from a single sample in a study of blood T cell repertoires in COVID-19. Method: immunoSEQ multiplex PCR; TCRdb's copy keeps in-frame clones and lacks some. In the table there are approximately 250,000 clones, about 91% of which are singletons. Input material: PBMCs or T cells enriched from blood (not recorded which). Source of these receptors: a man aged 35-49 years who had been exposed to COVID-19. The CDR3 runs from the conserved cysteine through the conserved F or W. The D gene is left open where the match is weak. The size entry is marked missing in some rows and otherwise reads once, few, many or a size class.

V	D	size	J	CDR3	DNA
TRBV5-1	.	.	TRBJ1-5	CASRSDLGPNQPQHF	TGCGCCAGCAGGTCCGACTTGGGGCCTAATCAGCCCCAGCATTTT
TRBV28	.	.	TRBJ2-3	CASSRAGFRDTQYF	TGTGCCAGCAGTCGGGCGGGGTTCAGGGATACGCAGTATTTT
TRBV9	.	once	TRBJ1-1	CASSSGSEAFF	TGTGCCAGCAGCTCAGGATCAGAAGCTTTCTTT
TRBV6-5	TRBD2	.	TRBJ2-1	CASRSGRVAYNEQFF	TGTGCCAGCAGAAGCGGGAGGGTTGCCTACAATGAGCAGTTCTTC
TRBV10-3	TRBD1	few	TRBJ1-1	CAIGQGQGNTEAFF	TGTGCCATCGGCCAAGGACAGGGGAACACTGAAGCTTTCTTT
TRBV27	TRBD1	.	TRBJ1-1	CASSSTGPYEAFF	TGTGCCAGCAGTTCGACAGGGCCCTATGAAGCTTTCTTT
TRBV3-1/TRBV3-2	TRBD1	.	TRBJ1-6	CASSPTGGSYNSPLHF	TGTGCCAGCAGCCCGACAGGGGGTTCCTATAATTCACCCCTCCACTTT
TRBV28	TRBD2	.	TRBJ2-1	CASSPSPGTSPGNEQFF	TGTGCCAGCAGTCCGTCCCCCGGGACTAGCCCGGGGAATGAGCAGTTCTTC
TRBV3-1/TRBV3-2	TRBD1	.	TRBJ1-4	CASSQVRAGGGEKLFF	TGTGCCAGCAGCCAAGTTCGGGCAGGGGGAGGTGAAAAACTGTTTTTT
TRBV21-1	.	.	TRBJ1-5	CASGDAGTIYQPQHF	TGTGCCAGCGGCGACGCCGGGACAATTTATCAGCCCCAGCATTTT
TRBV28	TRBD1	.	TRBJ2-2	CASMDRENTGELFF	TGTGCCAGCATGGACAGGGAGAACACCGGGGAGCTGTTTTTT
TRBV27	TRBD1	.	TRBJ2-3	CASSPPGQGGPDTQYF	TGTGCCAGCAGTCCGCCGGGACAGGGAGGTCCAGATACGCAGTATTTT
TRBV11-2	.	.	TRBJ1-4	CASSLGPGGGTNEKLFF	TGTGCCAGCAGCTTAGGCCCAGGAGGTGGCACTAATGAAAAACTGTTTTTT
TRBV5-1	.	.	TRBJ1-4	CASSRDYRAGYEKLFF	TGCGCCAGCAGCCGGGATTACAGGGCTGGTTACGAAAAACTGTTTTTT
TRBV6-5	TRBD1	once	TRBJ2-1	CASSYSGTGKFF	TGTGCCAGCAGTTACTCCGGGACAGGGAAGTTCTTC
TRBV3-1/TRBV3-2	TRBD2	.	TRBJ2-7	CASSEAGTSGYEQYF	TGTGCCAGCAGCGAGGCGGGGACTAGCGGTTACGAGCAGTACTTC
TRBV6-4	TRBD1	once	TRBJ2-3	CASSDSGTGGADTQYF	TGTGCCAGCAGTGACTCAGGGACAGGGGGCGCAGATACGCAGTATTTT
TRBV6-5	.	.	TRBJ1-2	CASSYRQRSGGYTF	TGTGCCAGCAGTTATCGACAGAGGTCGGGCGGCTACACCTTC
TRBV6-5	TRBD2	.	TRBJ2-7	CASRRTSGGQYEQYF	TGTGCCAGCAGAAGAACTAGCGGAGGACAATACGAGCAGTACTTC
TRBV28	.	once	TRBJ2-5	CASSFDLNQETQYF	TGTGCCAGCAGTTTCGACTTAAACCAAGAGACCCAGTACTTC
TRBV25-1	TRBD2	.	TRBJ2-2	CASRSLAGYGELFF	TGTGCCAGCAGGAGTCTAGCGGGTTACGGGGAGCTGTTTTTT
TRBV5-4	TRBD2	.	TRBJ2-1	CASSLAAGGYNEQFF	TGTGCCAGCAGCTTGGCGGCGGGAGGATACAATGAGCAGTTCTTC
TRBV10-3	.	.	TRBJ1-5	CAIRDSSNQPQHF	TGTGCCATCAGGGACAGTAGCAATCAGCCCCAGCATTTT
TRBV28	TRBD1	.	TRBJ1-1	CASSHDRVEAFF	TGTGCCAGCAGTCACGACAGGGTTGAAGCTTTCTTT
TRBV4-1	TRBD2	.	TRBJ2-3	CASSRTSGRDFGADTQYF	TGCGCCAGCAGCCGGACTAGCGGGAGGGATTTTGGGGCAGATACGCAGTATTTT
TRBV28	TRBD1	.	TRBJ2-7	CASSLTRDRGEQYF	TGTGCCAGCAGTCTGACCCGGGACAGGGGCGAGCAGTACTTC
TRBV7-3	TRBD1	.	TRBJ2-7	CASSPLPGQGSYEQYF	TGTGCCAGCAGCCCCCTCCCGGGACAGGGCTCCTACGAGCAGTACTTC
TRBV4-1	TRBD2	.	TRBJ2-1	CASSQEERDYFGEQFF	TGCGCCAGCAGCCAAGAAGAAAGGGACTACTTTGGGGAGCAGTTCTTC
TRBV4-1	.	few	TRBJ1-1	CASSQEPAGTEAFF	TGCGCCAGCAGCCAAGAACCAGCGGGCACTGAAGCTTTCTTT
TRBV29-1	TRBD1	.	TRBJ1-2	CSARTGGGYGYTF	TGCAGCGCAAGGACAGGGGGCGGGTATGGCTACACCTTC
TRBV10-2	TRBD2	.	TRBJ2-7	CASSERLAGEGFYEQYF	TGCGCCAGCAGTGAACGACTAGCGGGAGAAGGGTTCTACGAGCAGTACTTC
TRBV28	.	.	TRBJ2-1	CASSLAGPSYNEQFF	TGTGCCAGCAGTTTAGCAGGGCCCTCCTACAATGAGCAGTTCTTC
TRBV9	.	.	TRBJ2-7	CASSTSPPNGEQYF	TGTGCCAGCAGCACTAGCCCTCCCAACGGTGAGCAGTACTTC
TRBV28	.	.	TRBJ2-7	CASSLYSYEQYF	TGTGCCAGCAGTTTGTACTCCTACGAGCAGTACTTC
TRBV10-2	TRBD2	.	TRBJ2-7	CASSESLAGGAHEQYF	TGCGCCAGCAGTGAGTCCCTGGCGGGAGGGGCCCACGAGCAGTACTTC
TRBV19	.	few	TRBJ2-7	CASSAPGAGEQYF	TGTGCCAGTAGCGCCCCAGGGGCAGGGGAGCAGTACTTC
TRBV5-5	.	.	TRBJ1-1	CASSPMDSMNTEAFF	TGTGCCAGCAGCCCCATGGACAGTATGAACACTGAAGCTTTCTTT
TRBV28	.	.	TRBJ1-1	CASSLVRGVNTEAFF	TGTGCCAGCAGCCTGGTGCGAGGAGTGAACACTGAAGCTTTCTTT
TRBV30	TRBD2	.	TRBJ2-7	CALSGLAYEQYF	TGTGCCCTGAGCGGACTAGCCTACGAGCAGTACTTC
TRBV3-1/TRBV3-2	TRBD2	few	TRBJ2-1	CASSQETSGISNEQFF	TGTGCCAGCAGCCAAGAGACTAGCGGGATAAGCAATGAGCAGTTCTTC
TRBV4-1	.	once	TRBJ2-7	CASSQDIWTAYEQYF	TGCGCCAGCAGCCAAGATATTTGGACTGCCTACGAGCAGTACTTC
TRBV5-1	.	.	TRBJ2-1	CASSDRTVAYNEQFF	TGCGCCAGCAGCGACAGGACAGTCGCCTACAATGAGCAGTTCTTC
TRBV19	TRBD2	.	TRBJ2-1	CASRSGTSGYNEQFF	TGTGCCAGTCGATCCGGGACTAGCGGCTACAATGAGCAGTTCTTC
TRBV7-9	.	.	TRBJ1-6	CASSLAGAQPPLHF	TGTGCCAGCAGCTTAGCAGGGGCCCAACCACCCCTCCACTTT
TRBV21-1	.	.	TRBJ1-6	CASSKLLTRNSPLHF	TGTGCCAGCAGCAAACTCTTGACAAGGAATTCACCCCTCCACTTT
TRBV24-1	.	.	TRBJ1-2	CATSDLRRGYTF	TGTGCCACCAGTGATTTGAGGAGAGGCTACACCTTC
TRBV14	.	.	TRBJ2-1	CASSQGGGDEQFF	TGTGCCAGCAGCCAAGGTGGCGGGGATGAGCAGTTCTTC
TRBV28	TRBD1	.	TRBJ1-6	CASSSRQHPGQGNNSPLHF	TGTGCCAGCAGTTCCCGTCAACATCCGGGACAGGGGAACAATTCACCCCTCCACTTT
TRBV5-1	TRBD2	.	TRBJ2-6	CASSIGLVAGANVLTF	TGCGCCAGCAGCATAGGACTAGTAGCTGGGGCCAACGTCCTGACTTTC
TRBV27	TRBD1	.	TRBJ2-7	CASRQGLYEQYF	TGTGCCAGCCGACAGGGTCTTTACGAGCAGTACTTC
TRBV20-1	.	.	TRBJ1-2	CSAHTYGYTF	TGCAGTGCTCACACCTATGGCTACACCTTC
TRBV19	TRBD1	.	TRBJ1-5	CASSFLDRVSNQPQHF	TGTGCCAGTAGTTTCCTGGACAGGGTAAGCAATCAGCCCCAGCATTTT
TRBV16	TRBD1	.	TRBJ2-6	CASGETGFSGANVLTF	TGTGCCAGCGGCGAGACAGGGTTCTCTGGGGCCAACGTCCTGACTTTC
TRBV5-1	.	.	TRBJ1-4	CASSEAATNEKLFF	TGCGCCAGCAGTGAAGCTGCAACTAATGAAAAACTGTTTTTT
TRBV19	.	.	TRBJ1-1	CASRGHNTEAFF	TGTGCCAGTAGGGGACACAACACTGAAGCTTTCTTT
TRBV6-2/TRBV6-3	TRBD2	.	TRBJ2-5	CASSGRQGASGIQTQYF	TGTGCCAGCAGTGGTCGACAGGGCGCTAGCGGGATTCAGACCCAGTACTTC
TRBV11-3	TRBD2	.	TRBJ2-3	CASSLRTSGTDTQYF	TGTGCCAGCAGCTTAAGGACTAGCGGCACAGATACGCAGTATTTT